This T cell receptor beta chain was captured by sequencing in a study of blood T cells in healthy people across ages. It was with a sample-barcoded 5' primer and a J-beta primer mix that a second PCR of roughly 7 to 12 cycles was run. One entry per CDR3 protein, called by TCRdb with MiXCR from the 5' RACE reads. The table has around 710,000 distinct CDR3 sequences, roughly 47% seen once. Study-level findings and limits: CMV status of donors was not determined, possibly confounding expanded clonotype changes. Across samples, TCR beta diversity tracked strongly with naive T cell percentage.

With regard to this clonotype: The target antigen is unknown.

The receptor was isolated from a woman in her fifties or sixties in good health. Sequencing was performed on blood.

As DNA, the CDR3 is TGCAGTGCTAGAGATCTGCGGGACGAAGGGAGAGGATATACGCAGTATTTT. Translated, it gives CSARDLRDEGRGYTQYF. V is TRBV20-1 and J is TRBJ2-3; D is perhaps TRBD2 (6 bases). CDR1 DFQATT and CDR2 SNEGSKA come from the germline V gene (reference sequence). There are 17 residues in the CDR3. Between the trimmed V and J ends, which lost 0 bases and 7 bases, there was a span of 23 bases.